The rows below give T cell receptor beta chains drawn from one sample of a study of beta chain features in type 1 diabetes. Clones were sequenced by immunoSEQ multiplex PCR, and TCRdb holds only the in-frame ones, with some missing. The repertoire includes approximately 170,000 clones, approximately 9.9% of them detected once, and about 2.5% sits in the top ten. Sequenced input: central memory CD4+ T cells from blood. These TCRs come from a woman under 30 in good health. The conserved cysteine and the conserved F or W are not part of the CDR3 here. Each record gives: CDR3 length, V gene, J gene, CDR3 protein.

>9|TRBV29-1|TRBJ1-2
SVGRDYGYT
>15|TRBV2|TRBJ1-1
ASSERVGQGMNTEAF
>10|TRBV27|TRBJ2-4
ASSGGENIQY
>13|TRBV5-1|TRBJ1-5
ASSPTGNSHQPQH
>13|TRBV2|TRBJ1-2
ASSEVSGTNYGYT
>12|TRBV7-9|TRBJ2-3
ASSRAGGTDTQY
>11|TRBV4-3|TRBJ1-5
ASSQELSEPQH
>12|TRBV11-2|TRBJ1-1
ASSLRGFGTEAF
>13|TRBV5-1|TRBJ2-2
ASSFTSGITGELF
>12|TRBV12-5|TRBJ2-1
ASGLDGQYNEQF
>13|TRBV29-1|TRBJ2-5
SVGGTSGGGETQY
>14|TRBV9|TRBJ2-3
ASSVGTSGAGDTQY
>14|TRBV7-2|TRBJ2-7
ASSPSAGGSSYEQY
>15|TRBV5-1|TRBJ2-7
ASSLPSGSPEAYEQY
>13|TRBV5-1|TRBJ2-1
ASSLAVSSYNEQF
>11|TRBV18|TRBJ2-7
ASSPNTGPEQY
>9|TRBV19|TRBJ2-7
AVTGPYEQY
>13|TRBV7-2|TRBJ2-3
ASSFGAVRTDTQY
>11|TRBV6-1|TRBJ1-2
ASTEGQHYGYT
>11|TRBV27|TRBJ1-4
ASSPVTNEKLF
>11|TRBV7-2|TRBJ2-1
ASSLTSSNEQF
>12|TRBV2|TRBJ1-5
ASRGTGSNQPQH
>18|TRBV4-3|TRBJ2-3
ASSQEGTFGQGGSTDTQY
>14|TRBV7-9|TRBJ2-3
ASSSGTGIGTDTQY
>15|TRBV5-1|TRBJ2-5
ASSRVGGNDWEETQY
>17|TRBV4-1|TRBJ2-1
ASSQEGGRGWGSYNEQF
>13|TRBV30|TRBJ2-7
AWSWASGNTYEQY
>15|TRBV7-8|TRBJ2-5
ASSLNQGGAGQETQY
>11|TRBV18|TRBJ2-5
ASSPGTEETQY